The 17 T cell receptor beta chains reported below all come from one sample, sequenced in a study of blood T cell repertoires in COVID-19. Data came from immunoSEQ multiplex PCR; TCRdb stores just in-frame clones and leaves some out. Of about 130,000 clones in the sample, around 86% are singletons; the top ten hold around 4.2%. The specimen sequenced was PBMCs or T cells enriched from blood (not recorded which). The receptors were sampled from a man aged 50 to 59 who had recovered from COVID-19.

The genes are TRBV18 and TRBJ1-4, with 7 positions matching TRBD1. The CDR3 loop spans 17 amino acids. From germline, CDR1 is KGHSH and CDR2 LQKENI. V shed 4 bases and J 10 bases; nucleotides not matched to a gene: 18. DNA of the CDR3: TGTGCCAGCTCACTACCGAATCCACGACAGGGAGAGGGAAAACTGTTTTTT. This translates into CASSLPNPRQGEGKLFF.

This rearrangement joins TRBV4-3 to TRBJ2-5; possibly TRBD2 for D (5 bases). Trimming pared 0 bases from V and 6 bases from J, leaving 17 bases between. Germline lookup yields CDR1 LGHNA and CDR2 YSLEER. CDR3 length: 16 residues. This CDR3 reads CASSQDSQSGWKTQYF. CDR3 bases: TGCGCCAGCAGCCAAGATTCGCAGAGCGGATGGAAGACCCAGTACTTC.

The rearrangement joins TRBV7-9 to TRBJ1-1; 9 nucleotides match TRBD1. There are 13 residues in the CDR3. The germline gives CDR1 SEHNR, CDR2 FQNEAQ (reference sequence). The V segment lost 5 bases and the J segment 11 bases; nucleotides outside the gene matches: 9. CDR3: CASSPSDRGWAFF. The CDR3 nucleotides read TGTGCCAGCAGCCCTTCGGACAGGGGATGGGCTTTCTTT.

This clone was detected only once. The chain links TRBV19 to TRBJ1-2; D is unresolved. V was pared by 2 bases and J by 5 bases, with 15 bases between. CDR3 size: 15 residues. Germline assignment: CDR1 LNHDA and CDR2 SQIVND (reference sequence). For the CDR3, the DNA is TGTGCCAGTAGTATACGGCAGAGAGAACTATATGGCTACACCTTC. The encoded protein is CASSIRQRELYGYTF.

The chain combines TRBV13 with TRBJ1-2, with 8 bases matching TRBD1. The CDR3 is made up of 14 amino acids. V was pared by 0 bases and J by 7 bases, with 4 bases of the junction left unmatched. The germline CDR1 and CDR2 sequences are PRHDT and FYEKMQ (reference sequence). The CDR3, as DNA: TGTGCCAGCAGCTTAGGACAGGGGGTAGGTGGCTACACCTTC. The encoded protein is CASSLGQGVGGYTF.

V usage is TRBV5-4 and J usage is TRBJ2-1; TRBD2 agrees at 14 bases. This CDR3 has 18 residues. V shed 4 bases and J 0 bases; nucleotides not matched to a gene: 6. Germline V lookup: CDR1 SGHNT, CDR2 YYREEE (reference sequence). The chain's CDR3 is CASSLGLAGVSSYNEQFF. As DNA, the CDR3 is TGTGCCAGCAGCCTGGGACTAGCGGGGGTGAGCTCCTACAATGAGCAGTTCTTC.

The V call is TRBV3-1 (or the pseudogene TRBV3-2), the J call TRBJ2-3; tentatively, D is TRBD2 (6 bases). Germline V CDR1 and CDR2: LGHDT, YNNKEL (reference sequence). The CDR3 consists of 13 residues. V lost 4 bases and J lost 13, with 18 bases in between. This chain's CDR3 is CASSPNWATRKYF. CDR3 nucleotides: TGTGCCAGCAGCCCAAACTGGGCGACTAGGAAGTATTTT.

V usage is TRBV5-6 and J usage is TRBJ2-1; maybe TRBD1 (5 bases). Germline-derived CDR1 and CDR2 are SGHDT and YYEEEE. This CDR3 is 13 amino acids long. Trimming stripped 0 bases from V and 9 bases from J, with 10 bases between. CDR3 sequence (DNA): TGTGCCAGCAGCTTGGGGGGCCAGCCTGAGCAGTTCTTC. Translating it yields CASSLGGQPEQFF.

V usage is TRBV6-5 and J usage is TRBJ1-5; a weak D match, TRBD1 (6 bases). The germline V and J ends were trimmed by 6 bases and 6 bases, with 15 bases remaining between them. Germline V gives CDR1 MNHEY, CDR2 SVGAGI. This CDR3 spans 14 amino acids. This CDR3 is CASRGTGSVQPQHF. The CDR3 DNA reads TGTGCCAGCAGAGGAACAGGGTCTGTTCAGCCCCAGCATTTT.

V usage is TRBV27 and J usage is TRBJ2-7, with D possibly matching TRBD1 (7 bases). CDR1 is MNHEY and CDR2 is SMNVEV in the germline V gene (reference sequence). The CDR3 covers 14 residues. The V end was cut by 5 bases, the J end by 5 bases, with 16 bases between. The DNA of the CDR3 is TGTGCCAGCAGTGCGGGACAGCGACGGGACGAGCAGTACGTC. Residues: CASSAGQRRDEQYV.

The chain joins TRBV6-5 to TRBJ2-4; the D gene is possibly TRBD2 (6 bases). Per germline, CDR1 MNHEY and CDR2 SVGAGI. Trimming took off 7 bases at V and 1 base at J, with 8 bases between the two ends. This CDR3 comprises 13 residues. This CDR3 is CASMEGAKNIQYF. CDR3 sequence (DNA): TGTGCCAGCATGGAGGGTGCCAAAAACATTCAGTACTTC.

The CDR3 here is CASRYRESRTDTQYF. DNA of the CDR3: TGTGCCAGCAGGTACAGGGAGAGCAGAACAGATACGCAGTATTTT. The chain couples TRBV2 to TRBJ2-3, with D possibly TRBD1 on 6 matching bases. V was shortened by 6 bases and J by 3 bases, with 16 bases between the two germline ends. Germline V lookup: CDR1 SNHLY, CDR2 FYNNEI. The CDR3 spans 15 residues.

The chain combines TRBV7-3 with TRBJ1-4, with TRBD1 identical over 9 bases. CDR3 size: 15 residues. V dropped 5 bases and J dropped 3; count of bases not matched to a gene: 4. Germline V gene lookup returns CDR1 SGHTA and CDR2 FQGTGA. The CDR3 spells CASSDTGGANEKLFF. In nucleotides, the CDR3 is TGTGCCAGCAGCGATACAGGGGGCGCTAATGAAAAACTGTTTTTT.

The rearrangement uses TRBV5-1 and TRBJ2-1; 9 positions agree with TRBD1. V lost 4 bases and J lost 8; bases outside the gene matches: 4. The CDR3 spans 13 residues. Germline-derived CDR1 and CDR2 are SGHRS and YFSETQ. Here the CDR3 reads CASSQGQGYEQFF. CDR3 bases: TGCGCCAGCAGCCAAGGACAGGGGTATGAGCAGTTCTTC.

The CDR3 DNA follows: TGCGCCAGCGGCCCGAGTGCCATCGGCACTGAAGCTTTCTTT. It is translated as CASGPSAIGTEAFF. This chain links TRBV4-3 with TRBJ1-1; D unclear. This CDR3 spans 14 amino acids. Germline CDR1 LGHNA, CDR2 YSLEER. Between the trimmed V and J ends, which lost 8 bases and 4 bases, there was a span of 17 bases.

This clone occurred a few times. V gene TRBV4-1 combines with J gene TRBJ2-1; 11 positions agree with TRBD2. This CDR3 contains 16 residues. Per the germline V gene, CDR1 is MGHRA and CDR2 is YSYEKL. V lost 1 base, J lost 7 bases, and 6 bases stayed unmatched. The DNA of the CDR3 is TGCGCCAGCAGCCAAGGTAGCGGGAGGGCCGGGAATGAGCAGTTCTTC. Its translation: CASSQGSGRAGNEQFF.

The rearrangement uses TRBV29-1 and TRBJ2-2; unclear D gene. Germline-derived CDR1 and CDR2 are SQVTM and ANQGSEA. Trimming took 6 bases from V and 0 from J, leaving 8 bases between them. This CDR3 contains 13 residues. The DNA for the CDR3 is TGCAGCGTATTCAGATCGAACACCGGGGAGCTGTTTTTT. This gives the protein CSVFRSNTGELFF.